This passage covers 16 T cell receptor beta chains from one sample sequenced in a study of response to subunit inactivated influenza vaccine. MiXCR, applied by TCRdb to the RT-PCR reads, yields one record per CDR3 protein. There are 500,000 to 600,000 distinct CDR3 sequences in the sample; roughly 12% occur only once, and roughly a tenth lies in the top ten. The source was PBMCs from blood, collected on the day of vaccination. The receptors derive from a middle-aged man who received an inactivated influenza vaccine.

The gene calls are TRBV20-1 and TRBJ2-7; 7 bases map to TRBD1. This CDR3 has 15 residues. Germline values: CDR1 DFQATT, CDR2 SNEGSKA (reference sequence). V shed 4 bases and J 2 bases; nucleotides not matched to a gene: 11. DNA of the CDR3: TGCAGTGCTACGACACCCCGGGACAGTACCTACGAGCAGTACTTC. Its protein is CSATTPRDSTYEQYF.

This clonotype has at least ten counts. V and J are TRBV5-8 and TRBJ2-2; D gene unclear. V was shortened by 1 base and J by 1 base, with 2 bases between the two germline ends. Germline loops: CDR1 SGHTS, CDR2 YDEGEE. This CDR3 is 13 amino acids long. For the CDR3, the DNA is TGTGCCAGCAGCTTGATGAACACCGGGGAGCTGTTTTTT. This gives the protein CASSLMNTGELFF. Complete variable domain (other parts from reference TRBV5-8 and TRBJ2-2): EAGVTQSPTHLIKTRGQQATLRCSPISGHTSVYWYQQALGLGLQFLLWYDEGEERNRGNFPPRFSGRQFPNYSSELNVNALELEDSALYLCASSLMNTGELFFGEGSRLTVL.

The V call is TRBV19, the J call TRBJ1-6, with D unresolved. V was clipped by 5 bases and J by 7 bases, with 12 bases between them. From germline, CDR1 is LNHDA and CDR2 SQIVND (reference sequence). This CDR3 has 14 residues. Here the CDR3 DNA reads TGTGCCAGTAGTGGGGTAGGATCAAATTCACCCCTCCACTTT. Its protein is CASSGVGSNSPLHF.

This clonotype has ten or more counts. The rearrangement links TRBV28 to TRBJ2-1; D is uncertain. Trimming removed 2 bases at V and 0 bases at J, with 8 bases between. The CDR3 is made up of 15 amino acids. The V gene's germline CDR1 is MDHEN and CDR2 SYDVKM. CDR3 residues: CASSLRVGSYNEQFF. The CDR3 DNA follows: TGTGCCAGCAGTTTAAGGGTGGGCTCCTACAATGAGCAGTTCTTC. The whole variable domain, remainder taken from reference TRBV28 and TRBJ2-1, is DVKVTQSSRYLVKRTGEKVFLECVQDMDHENMFWYRQDPGLGLRLIYFSYDVKMKEKGDIPEGYSVSREKKERFSLILESASTNQTSMYLCASSLRVGSYNEQFFGPGTRLTVL.

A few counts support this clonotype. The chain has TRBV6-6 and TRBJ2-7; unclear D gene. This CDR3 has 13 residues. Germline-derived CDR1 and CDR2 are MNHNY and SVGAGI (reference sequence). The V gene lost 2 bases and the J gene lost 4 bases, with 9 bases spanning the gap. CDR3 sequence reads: CASSYGKDYEQYF. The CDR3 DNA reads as TGTGCCAGCAGTTACGGCAAAGATTACGAGCAGTACTTC.

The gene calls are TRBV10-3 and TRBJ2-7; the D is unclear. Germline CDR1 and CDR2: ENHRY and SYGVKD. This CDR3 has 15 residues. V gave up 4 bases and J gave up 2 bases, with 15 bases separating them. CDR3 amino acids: CAISGDLPLTYEQYF. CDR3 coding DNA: TGTGCCATCAGTGGAGACCTTCCCCTTACCTACGAGCAGTACTTC.

The CDR3 DNA follows: TGTGCCAGCAGTTACGGGCCTGTCGGGGAGCTGTTTTTT. Translation: CASSYGPVGELFF. The V call is TRBV6-2 or TRBV6-3, the J call TRBJ2-2, with D unresolved. The CDR3 covers 13 residues. Trimming cost V 2 bases and J 7 bases, with 8 bases left between them. Germline V CDR1 and CDR2: MNHEY, SVGEGT.

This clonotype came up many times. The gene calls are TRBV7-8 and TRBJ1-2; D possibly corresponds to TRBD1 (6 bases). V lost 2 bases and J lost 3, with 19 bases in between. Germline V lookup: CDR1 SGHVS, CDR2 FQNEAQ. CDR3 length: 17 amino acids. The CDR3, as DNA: TGTGCCAGCAGCTTAAGAACCGGACAGAGCCTAGACTATGGCTACACCTTC. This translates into CASSLRTGQSLDYGYTF.

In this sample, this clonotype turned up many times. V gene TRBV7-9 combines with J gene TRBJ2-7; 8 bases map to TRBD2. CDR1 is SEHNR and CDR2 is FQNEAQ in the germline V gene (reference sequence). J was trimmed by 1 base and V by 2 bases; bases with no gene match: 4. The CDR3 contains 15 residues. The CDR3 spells CASSLTTSVSYEQYF. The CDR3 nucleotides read TGTGCCAGCAGCTTAACGACTAGCGTTTCCTACGAGCAGTACTTC.

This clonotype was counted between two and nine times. CDR3 loop: CSARQAQLRNSPLHF. The CDR3, as DNA: TGCAGTGCTAGACAGGCGCAACTCAGAAATTCACCCCTCCACTTT. The J gene is TRBJ1-6, the V gene TRBV20-1, with D unresolved. CDR1 and CDR2 from the germline V gene are DFQATT and SNEGSKA (reference sequence). Trimming left V 2 bases short and J 7 bases short, with 15 bases between. This CDR3 has 15 amino acids.

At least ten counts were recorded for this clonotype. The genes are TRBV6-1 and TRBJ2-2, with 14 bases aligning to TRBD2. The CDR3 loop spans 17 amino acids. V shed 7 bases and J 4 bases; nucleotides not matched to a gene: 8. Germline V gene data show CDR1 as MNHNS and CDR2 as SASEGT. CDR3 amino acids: CASKGLAGVGGTGELFF. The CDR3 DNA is TGTGCCAGCAAGGGACTAGCGGGAGTGGGTGGCACCGGGGAGCTGTTTTTT.

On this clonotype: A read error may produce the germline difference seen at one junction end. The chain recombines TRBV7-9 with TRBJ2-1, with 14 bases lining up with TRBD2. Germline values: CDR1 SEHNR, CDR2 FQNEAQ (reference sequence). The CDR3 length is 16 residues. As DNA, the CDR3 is TGTGCCAGCAGCTTAGAGGGACTAGCGGGGGCCTCCCCCCCTCTCTTC. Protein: CASSLEGLAGASPPLF.

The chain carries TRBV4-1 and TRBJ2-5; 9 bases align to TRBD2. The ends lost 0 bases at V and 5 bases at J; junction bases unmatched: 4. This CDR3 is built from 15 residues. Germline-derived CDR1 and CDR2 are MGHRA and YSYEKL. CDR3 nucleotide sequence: TGCGCCAGCAGCCAAGATTCTAGCGGGGCGGAGACCCAGTACTTC. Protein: CASSQDSSGAETQYF.

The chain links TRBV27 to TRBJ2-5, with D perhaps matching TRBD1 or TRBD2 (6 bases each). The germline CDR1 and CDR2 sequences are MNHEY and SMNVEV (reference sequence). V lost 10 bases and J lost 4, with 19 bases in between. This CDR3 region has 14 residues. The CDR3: CATRFNGGGETQYF. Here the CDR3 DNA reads TGTGCCACCCGCTTTAATGGAGGGGGAGAGACCCAGTACTTC.

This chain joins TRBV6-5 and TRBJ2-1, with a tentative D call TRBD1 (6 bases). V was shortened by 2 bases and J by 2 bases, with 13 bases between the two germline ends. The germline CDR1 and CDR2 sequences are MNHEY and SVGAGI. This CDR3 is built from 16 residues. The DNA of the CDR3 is TGTGCCAGCAGTTACCCCGCAGGGGCCGCCTACAATGAGCAGTTCTTC. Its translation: CASSYPAGAAYNEQFF.

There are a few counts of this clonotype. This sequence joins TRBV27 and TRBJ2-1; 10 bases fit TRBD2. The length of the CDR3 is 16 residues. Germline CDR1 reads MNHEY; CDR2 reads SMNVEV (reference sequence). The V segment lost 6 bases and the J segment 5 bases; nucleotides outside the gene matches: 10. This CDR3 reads CASSQLVLAGDNEQFF. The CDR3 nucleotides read TGTGCCAGCAGCCAATTGGTTCTAGCGGGAGACAATGAGCAGTTCTTC.